This TCR beta chain is drawn from a study of blood T cell repertoires in COVID-19. Turning to the study itself: COVID-19 samples collected from the United States, Italy and Spain covered acute and convalescent phases. In each case, the material was cDNA or gDNA derived from T cells, B-cell-depleted T cells, or PBMCs.

Germline V gene sequence: CDR1 SGHVS, CDR2 FQNEAQ. After removal of 5 bases from V and 5 bases from J, the junction contained 20 bases not matched to a gene. The CDR3 runs to 18 residues. Per the study methods: Nucleated cell counts were estimated from reference gene primer amplification. Assay used: immunoSEQ multiplex PCR; TCRdb lists only in-frame clones, some missing. D and trimming come from the DNA, and the V and J calls and clone size come from that table. In the table there are some 670,000 clones, 75% to 90% of which are singletons. The chain uses TRBV7-8 and TRBJ2-5; TRBD2 aligns across 7 bases. Sequences were obtained from peripheral blood. The TCR comes from a woman aged 18-35 years with acute or convalescent COVID-19. This chain's CDR3 is CASSLPRDYRSGMETQYF. The CDR3 coding sequence is TGTGCCAGCAGCCTACCACGGGACTATCGTTCAGGGATGGAGACCCAGTACTTC.